These 28 T cell receptor beta chains originate from one sample sequenced in a study of graft-versus-host responses after intestinal transplantation. No antigen has been identified for these receptors. Profiled with immunoSEQ multiplex PCR; TCRdb holds only in-frame clones, not every one. This sample yields 90,000 to 120,000 clones, of which roughly 90% are seen a single time; 0.71% belongs to the top ten. Sequencing was performed on unstimulated CD4+ T cells sorted from spleen or lymph node cells, taken before transplant. The receptors were gathered from a human donor who was the organ donor for an intestinal transplant.

J is TRBJ1-2 and V is TRBV5-1; D might be TRBD1 (5 bases). V dropped 0 bases and J dropped 6 bases, with 12 bases sitting between them. CDR3 size: 14 residues. Germline V lookup: CDR1 SGHRS, CDR2 YFSETQ. The CDR3 DNA reads as TGCGCCAGCAGCTTGGGACAGCTATCGGATGGCTACACCTTC. Its protein product is CASSLGQLSDGYTF.

As concerns this clone: This sample includes further DNA sequences coding for the same CDR3. The chain couples TRBV18 to TRBJ1-1; D call uncertain. V was trimmed by 5 bases and J by 1 base, leaving 8 bases between them. Germline lookup yields CDR1 KGHSH and CDR2 LQKENI. This CDR3 region has 13 residues. The CDR3 sequence is CASSSGQNTEAFF. The CDR3 DNA reads TGTGCCAGCTCATCGGGCCAGAACACTGAAGCTTTCTTT.

This clone was observed once. The V and J genes are TRBV29-1 and TRBJ2-7, with D unresolved. The CDR3 is made up of 14 amino acids. The ends were cut back, 4 bases at V and 3 bases at J, with 16 bases in the middle. CDR1 is SQVTM and CDR2 is ANQGSEA in the germline V gene. Here the CDR3 reads CSVGPVVGNYEQYF. The CDR3 region has the DNA TGCAGCGTTGGCCCGGTGGTGGGCAACTACGAGCAGTACTTC.

The chain links TRBV6-1 to TRBJ2-7, with 7 bases matching TRBD1. Germline V gene sequence: CDR1 MNHNS, CDR2 SASEGT. The CDR3 totals 15 residues. V shed 4 bases, J shed 3 bases, and the junction held 9 bases outside the gene matches. The CDR3 region is CASSGRTGGFYEQYF. CDR3 bases: TGTGCCAGCAGTGGCCGGACAGGCGGGTTCTACGAGCAGTACTTC.

The rearrangement joins TRBV5-5 to TRBJ1-1; TRBD1 is a possible D gene (5 bases). In germline, CDR1 is SGHKS, CDR2 YYEKEE (reference sequence). The CDR3 is 14 amino acids. V was shortened by 2 bases and J by 5 bases, with 13 bases between the two germline ends. CDR3 residues: CASSFSGRSTEAFF. CDR3 DNA: TGTGCCAGCAGCTTTTCAGGGAGGAGTACTGAAGCTTTCTTT.

The rearrangement uses TRBV13 and TRBJ1-4; D remains unclear. Trimming took 2 bases from V and 7 from J, leaving 11 bases between them. CDR1 is PRHDT, CDR2 FYEKMQ, per germline (reference sequence). CDR3 length: 14 residues. Here the CDR3 DNA reads TGTGCCAGCAGCTTATACGCTGGGTCTGAAAAACTGTTTTTT. This encodes CASSLYAGSEKLFF.

The chain joins TRBV5-5 to TRBJ2-5, with TRBD2 identical over 10 bases. The CDR3 has 17 residues. Losses at the gene ends were 4 bases for V and 5 bases for J; bases not matched to a gene: 14. Per the germline V gene, CDR1 is SGHKS and CDR2 is YYEKEE (reference sequence). CDR3 sequence reads: CASSPSPSGRAYETQYF. The CDR3, as DNA: TGTGCCAGCAGCCCGTCCCCCAGCGGGAGGGCCTATGAGACCCAGTACTTC.

The chain couples TRBV7-8 to TRBJ2-5, with D unresolved. Germline assignment: CDR1 SGHVS and CDR2 FQNEAQ. The CDR3 sequence is 14 residues long. The germline V and J ends were trimmed by 1 base and 10 bases, with 16 bases remaining between them. The CDR3 is CASSLGNGLFLQYF. The CDR3, as DNA: TGTGCCAGCAGCTTAGGAAACGGGCTATTTCTCCAGTACTTC. The complete variable domain, with remaining parts taken from reference TRBV7-8 and TRBJ2-5, reads GAGVSQSPRYKVAKRGQDVALRCDPISGHVSLFWYQQALGQGPEFLTYFQNEAQLDKSGLPSDRFFAERPEGSVSTLKIQRTQQEDSAVYLCASSLGNGLFLQYFGPGTRLLVL.

The gene calls are TRBV7-2 and TRBJ2-3; D unresolved. The CDR3 contains 15 residues. Germline-derived CDR1 and CDR2 are SGHTA and FQGNSA. V was trimmed by 5 bases and J by 0 bases, leaving 12 bases between them. Written as DNA, the CDR3 is TGTGCCAGCAGCCAAGCTTACCAAAGCACAGATACGCAGTATTTT. This sequence encodes CASSQAYQSTDTQYF.

This chain uses TRBV9 with TRBJ1-1; 7 nucleotides align to TRBD1. Germline lookup yields CDR1 SGDLS and CDR2 YYNGEE. The CDR3 loop spans 14 amino acids. The ends lost 0 bases at V and 6 bases at J; junction bases unmatched: 5. The CDR3 reads CASSVGQGYAEAFF. The CDR3 DNA reads TGTGCCAGCAGCGTAGGACAGGGTTACGCTGAAGCTTTCTTT.

The chain links TRBV5-6 to TRBJ2-3; TRBD2 might be the D (5 bases). The V gene's germline CDR1 is SGHDT and CDR2 YYEEEE. CDR3 size: 15 residues. V was cut by 0 bases and J by 2 bases, with 10 bases left in between. The CDR3 sequence: CASSLGSVYTDTQYF. The CDR3 region has the DNA TGTGCCAGCAGCTTGGGTAGCGTCTACACAGATACGCAGTATTTT.

V gene TRBV2 combines with J gene TRBJ2-2, with 7 bases identical to TRBD1. V gave up 2 bases and J gave up 4 bases; unmatched junction bases: 4. CDR3 size: 15 residues. The germline gives CDR1 SNHLY, CDR2 FYNNEI. The CDR3 sequence is CASSEMYRGTGELFF. The CDR3 nucleotides are TGTGCCAGCAGTGAAATGTACAGGGGCACCGGGGAGCTGTTTTTT. The complete variable domain, with remaining parts taken from reference TRBV2 and TRBJ2-2, reads EPEVTQTPSHQVTQMGQEVILRCVPISNHLYFYWYRQILGQKVEFLVSFYNNEISEKSEIFDDQFSVERPDGSNFTLKIRSTKLEDSAMYFCASSEMYRGTGELFFGEGSRLTVL.

V usage is TRBV28 and J usage is TRBJ1-1; D not certain. Trimming removed 6 bases from V and 11 bases from J, with 22 bases in between. Per germline, CDR1 MDHEN and CDR2 SYDVKM. The CDR3 spans 14 residues. CDR3 nucleotide sequence: TGTGCCAGCAGCCCGACAAGCGTCTTGGGTTGGGCTTTCTTT. This sequence encodes CASSPTSVLGWAFF.

The chain joins TRBV6-5 to TRBJ2-7, with D perhaps matching TRBD2 (6 bases). V lost 4 bases to trimming and J lost 7 bases, with 11 bases between them. Per germline, CDR1 MNHEY and CDR2 SVGAGI. This CDR3 spans 12 amino acids. In DNA form, the CDR3 reads TGTGCCAGCAGTTTAGGAGGGCGTGAGCAGTACTTC. It yields the protein CASSLGGREQYF.

The genes are TRBV29-1 and TRBJ1-2; possibly TRBD1 for D (5 bases). The CDR3 spans 12 residues. V was pared by 6 bases and J by 11 bases, with 19 bases between. Germline lookup yields CDR1 SQVTM and CDR2 ANQGSEA. The CDR3 DNA sequence: TGCAGCGTCGCAGGGTTTATCGGGGATTACACCTTC. Its protein is CSVAGFIGDYTF.

Concerning this clone: The sample contains more than one DNA sequence encoding this CDR3. The chain combines TRBV6-5 with TRBJ1-1, with D perhaps matching TRBD1 (6 bases). Trimming shortened V by 4 bases and J by 1 base, and 7 bases separated the two germline ends. This CDR3 has 13 amino acids. Germline CDR1 MNHEY, CDR2 SVGAGI. This chain's CDR3 is CASSLTGNTEAFF. The CDR3 DNA sequence: TGTGCCAGCAGTTTGACAGGGAACACTGAAGCTTTCTTT.

The V call is TRBV14, the J call TRBJ1-4, with D possibly TRBD1 on 6 matching bases. With 0 bases removed from V and 6 bases from J, the gap between germline ends came to 11 bases. This CDR3 has 15 residues. Germline V gene sequence: CDR1 SGHDN, CDR2 FVKESK. CDR3 nucleotide sequence: TGTGCCAGCAGCCAAGACCATCAGGGGCATGAAAAACTGTTTTTT. The encoded protein is CASSQDHQGHEKLFF.

The chain is built from TRBV14 and TRBJ2-1; 9 bases are a match to TRBD1. V shed 3 bases, J shed 4 bases, and the junction held 7 bases outside the gene matches. The CDR3 loop spans 16 amino acids. Per the germline V gene, CDR1 is SGHDN and CDR2 is FVKESK. This CDR3 reads CASSHHPGTGYNEQFF. The CDR3 nucleotides read TGTGCCAGCAGCCACCACCCCGGGACAGGGTACAATGAGCAGTTCTTC.

V and J are TRBV7-2 and TRBJ2-1; the match to TRBD2 covers 11 bases. The CDR3 is made up of 16 amino acids. Germline V lookup: CDR1 SGHTA, CDR2 FQGNSA. Germline trimming cut 5 bases from V and 12 bases from J; bases unmatched to any gene: 15. The CDR3 DNA follows: TGTGCCAGCAGCCTAGATGGACTAGCGGGCCTTTCGGGGCAGTTCTTC. Translating it yields CASSLDGLAGLSGQFF.

This clone was recorded once. The rearrangement joins TRBV30 to TRBJ2-3; 8 bases align to TRBD2. Germline V gene data show CDR1 as GTSNPN and CDR2 as SVGIG (reference sequence). V was clipped by 1 base and J by 6 bases; unmatched bases: 6. CDR3 length: 14 residues. The CDR3 reads CAWSALAGPDTQYF. The CDR3 coding sequence is TGTGCCTGGAGTGCGCTAGCGGGTCCCGATACGCAGTATTTT.

The chain combines TRBV6-6 with TRBJ1-6; 7 bases agree with TRBD1. Germline CDR1 is MNHNY and CDR2 is SVGAGI (reference sequence). This CDR3 comprises 15 residues. V lost 2 bases and J lost 7; bases outside the gene matches: 5. The DNA of the CDR3 is TGTGCCAGCAGTTACGATACAGGGGAAAATTCACCCCTCCACTTT. It is translated as CASSYDTGENSPLHF.

This clone was picked up one time. The V and J genes are TRBV28 and TRBJ1-5, with 9 bases aligning to TRBD1. After removal of 3 bases from V and 6 bases from J, the junction contained 6 bases not matched to a gene. Germline-derived CDR1 and CDR2 are MDHEN and SYDVKM. This CDR3 region has 15 residues. The CDR3 reads CASSLGTGHGQPQHF. DNA of the CDR3: TGTGCCAGCAGTTTGGGGACAGGGCACGGTCAGCCCCAGCATTTT.

This chain links TRBV6-1 with TRBJ1-3; unclear D gene. The length of the CDR3 is 11 residues. Germline CDR1 reads MNHNS; CDR2 reads SASEGT. With 8 bases removed from V and 4 bases from J, the gap between germline ends came to 6 bases. The CDR3 nucleotides are TGTGCCAGCCGTCTGGGAAACACCATATATTTT. Translating gives CASRLGNTIYF.

This chain links TRBV30 with TRBJ2-5; 7 bases match TRBD2. Germline CDR1 is GTSNPN and CDR2 is SVGIG (reference sequence). The junction had 4 bases not matched to a gene; V was cut back by 3 bases and J by 3 bases. The CDR3 runs to 13 residues. The CDR3: CAWRGLRKETQYF. CDR3 DNA sequence: TGTGCCTGGAGGGGACTAAGAAAAGAGACCCAGTACTTC.

This clone appeared a few times. This chain connects TRBV9 to TRBJ2-3; TRBD2 matches 7 bases. J was trimmed by 0 bases and V by 3 bases; bases with no gene match: 7. There are 16 residues in the CDR3. Germline CDR1 is SGDLS and CDR2 is YYNGEE. CDR3 coding DNA: TGTGCCAGCAGCGCCCTACTAGCGACTAGCACAGATACGCAGTATTTT. Amino acids: CASSALLATSTDTQYF.

The chain is built from TRBV27 and TRBJ2-2; the D is unclear. The V gene's germline CDR1 is MNHEY and CDR2 SMNVEV (reference sequence). The CDR3 consists of 13 residues. V dropped 8 bases and J dropped 6 bases, with 13 bases sitting between them. The CDR3, as DNA: TGTGCCAGCGGTTATGTGGAGCCCGGGGAGCTGTTTTTT. Protein sequence: CASGYVEPGELFF.

The CDR3 loop reads CASSESWGGEQFF. The CDR3, as DNA: TGCGCCAGCAGTGAGTCGTGGGGCGGTGAGCAGTTCTTC. The chain joins TRBV10-1 to TRBJ2-1; weak D call: TRBD1 (5 bases). Trimming cost V 0 bases and J 9 bases, with 9 bases left between them. Germline-derived CDR1 and CDR2 are WNHNN and SYGVQD (reference sequence). This CDR3 has 13 amino acids.

This sequence joins TRBV6-6 and TRBJ2-7, with D perhaps TRBD1 (6 bases). The CDR3 is made up of 13 amino acids. The germline gives CDR1 MNHNY, CDR2 SVGAGI (reference sequence). V lost 2 bases to trimming and J lost 3 bases, with 8 bases between them. CDR3 residues: CASSYRDNYEQYF. CDR3 coding DNA: TGTGCCAGCAGTTACCGGGACAACTACGAGCAGTACTTC.